These 28 T cell receptor beta chains came from one sample sequenced in a study of blood T cell repertoires in COVID-19. The method was immunoSEQ multiplex PCR; TCRdb's version includes in-frame clones alone and lacks a portion of them. Among 220,000 or so clones listed, roughly nine tenths were seen once. Sequenced input: peripheral blood. These receptors were collected from a man aged 60 to 75 who had recovered from COVID-19.

The chain links TRBV24-1 to TRBJ1-3; D perhaps matches TRBD1 (6 bases). The CDR3 length is 15 residues. Germline assignment: CDR1 KGHDR and CDR2 SFDVKD. The V and J ends lost 3 bases and 1 base respectively, with 9 bases between them. CDR3 nucleotides: TGTGCCACCAGTGATCGGGGGGCATCTGGAAACACCATATATTTT. Encoded protein: CATSDRGASGNTIYF.

This chain connects TRBV5-1 to TRBJ2-1; 11 bases map to TRBD2. The trim removed 0 bases at V and 5 bases at J, leaving 4 bases unmatched. CDR3 length: 16 residues. Germline CDR1 is SGHRS and CDR2 is YFSETQ. The CDR3 DNA follows: TGCGCCAGCAGCTTGGAGTTAGCGGGGGGGAACAATGAGCAGTTCTTC. Its translation: CASSLELAGGNNEQFF.

The chain joins TRBV27 to TRBJ2-7; D uncertain. In germline, CDR1 is MNHEY, CDR2 SMNVEV (reference sequence). The ends were cut back, 5 bases at V and 3 bases at J, with 20 bases in the middle. There are 16 residues in the CDR3. The CDR3 is CASSLNIDKLRYEQYF. For the CDR3, the DNA is TGTGCCAGCAGTCTAAATATCGACAAGCTACGCTACGAGCAGTACTTC.

This rearrangement joins TRBV25-1 to TRBJ1-2, with 8 bases lining up with TRBD1. CDR1 and CDR2 (germline): MGHDK, SYGVNS. Trimming at V came to 4 bases and at J to 0 bases, leaving 4 bases not matched to a gene. CDR3 length: 15 amino acids. CDR3 in amino acids: CASSGQGSTNYGYTF. The CDR3 region has the DNA TGTGCCAGCAGTGGACAGGGGTCGACTAACTATGGCTACACCTTC.

This clone was seen only once. This chain joins TRBV15 and TRBJ2-7; 7 nucleotides line up with TRBD1. The germline CDR1 and CDR2 sequences are LNHNV and YYDKDF (reference sequence). The CDR3 extends over 14 amino acids. Trimming cost V 4 bases and J 0 bases; bases outside gene matches: 3. The CDR3 bases are TGTGCCACCAGCAAACAGGGGATCTCCTACGAGCAGTACTTC. Its translation is CATSKQGISYEQYF.

This chain connects TRBV5-1 to TRBJ1-1, with TRBD1 matching over 7 bases. Looked up from germline, CDR1 is SGHRS and CDR2 is YFSETQ. This CDR3 region has 16 residues. V was pared by 1 base and J by 6 bases, with 12 bases of the junction left unmatched. The CDR3 reads CASSLRTTGTGPEAFF. The DNA for the CDR3 is TGCGCCAGCAGCTTGCGGACGACAGGGACGGGGCCTGAAGCTTTCTTT.

This sequence joins TRBV6-5 and TRBJ2-7; D unclear. CDR1 and CDR2 (germline): MNHEY, SVGAGI. The CDR3 spans 15 residues. V was trimmed by 2 bases and J by 2 bases, leaving 13 bases between them. CDR3 nucleotides: TGTGCCAGCAGTTACGTGAGGTCCCTAGCCTACGAGCAGTACTTC. Protein sequence: CASSYVRSLAYEQYF.

V usage is TRBV28 and J usage is TRBJ1-2; the match to TRBD1 covers 10 bases. CDR1 MDHEN and CDR2 SYDVKM come from the germline V gene. This CDR3 is built from 15 residues. Unmatched junction bases numbered 3, after V lost 5 bases and J lost 0 bases. The CDR3 region is CASSGDRGPNYGYTF. CDR3 nucleotides: TGTGCCAGCAGTGGGGACAGGGGACCTAACTATGGCTACACCTTC.

The genes are TRBV4-1 and TRBJ1-4, with D possibly being TRBD1 (6 bases). The CDR3 has 15 residues. The germline V gene has CDR1 MGHRA and CDR2 YSYEKL. V gave up 3 bases and J gave up 6 bases, with 14 bases separating them. The CDR3 sequence is CASSHSGGRDEKLFF. CDR3 nucleotide sequence: TGCGCCAGCAGCCACAGCGGGGGGCGTGATGAAAAACTGTTTTTT.

The chain combines TRBV5-1 with TRBJ1-4, with TRBD1 as a possible D gene (6 bases). Germline CDR1 SGHRS, CDR2 YFSETQ. The length of the CDR3 is 15 residues. Trimming stripped 0 bases from V and 3 bases from J, with 9 bases between. For the CDR3, the DNA is TGCGCCAGCAGCTTGGCCTGGGGGCCTAATGAAAAACTGTTTTTT. This encodes CASSLAWGPNEKLFF. The full variable domain, completed using reference TRBV5-1 and TRBJ1-4, is KAGVTQTPRYLIKTRGQQVTLSCSPISGHRSVSWYQQTPGQGLQFLFEYFSETQRNKGNFPGRFSGRQFSNSRSEMNVSTLELGDSALYLCASSLAWGPNEKLFFGSGTQLSVL.

This chain links TRBV5-4 with TRBJ2-7; 9 nucleotides match TRBD1. CDR3 length: 16 amino acids. The V segment lost 4 bases and the J segment 1 base; nucleotides outside the gene matches: 9. Germline values: CDR1 SGHNT, CDR2 YYREEE (reference sequence). The chain's CDR3 is CASSLRQGDRSYEQYF. CDR3 bases: TGTGCCAGCAGCCTAAGACAGGGGGACCGGTCCTACGAGCAGTACTTC.

The rearrangement links TRBV2 to TRBJ2-7; D gene ambiguous. Germline V gene data show CDR1 as SNHLY and CDR2 as FYNNEI. The CDR3 length is 12 residues. V was pared by 2 bases and J by 3 bases, with 5 bases between. In DNA form, the CDR3 reads TGTGCCAGCAGTGAACAGGTCTACGAGCAGTACTTC. Residues: CASSEQVYEQYF.

This clone appeared once. The chain carries TRBV7-2 and TRBJ1-2; D gene unclear. Trimming cost V 4 bases and J 4 bases, with 13 bases left between them. The germline gives CDR1 SGHTA, CDR2 FQGNSA. This CDR3 is built from 14 residues. CDR3 protein: CASSSPTGIYGYTF. CDR3 sequence (DNA): TGTGCCAGCAGCTCTCCGACGGGGATCTATGGCTACACCTTC. The full variable domain, in which reference TRBV7-2 and TRBJ1-2 provide the parts outside the CDR3, is GAGVSQSPSNKVTEKGKDVELRCDPISGHTALYWYRQSLGQGLEFLIYFQGNSAPDKSGLPSDRFSAERTGGSVSTLTIQRTQQEDSAVYLCASSSPTGIYGYTFGSGTRLTVV.

The chain combines TRBV28 with TRBJ2-1; TRBD2 agrees at 7 bases. The trim removed 7 bases at V and 3 bases at J, leaving 6 bases unmatched. The V gene's germline CDR1 is MDHEN and CDR2 SYDVKM. This CDR3 spans 14 amino acids. This CDR3 is CASIPRDYYNEQFF. The CDR3 DNA sequence: TGTGCCAGCATACCCCGGGACTACTACAATGAGCAGTTCTTC.

This clone was found once. The genes are TRBV11-2 and TRBJ2-1, with a possible D match to TRBD2 (5 bases). CDR3 size: 16 residues. The germline gives CDR1 SGHAT, CDR2 FQNNGV. V was clipped by 1 base and J by 4 bases, with 14 bases between them. DNA for the CDR3: TGTGCCAGCAGCTTAGTGTCCTTGGACTTTTACAATGAGCAGTTCTTC. This gives the protein CASSLVSLDFYNEQFF.

The chain links TRBV12-5 to TRBJ2-3, with D hard to call. The CDR3 length is 13 residues. Germline V gives CDR1 LGHNT, CDR2 FRNRAP. V was cut by 3 bases and J by 4 bases, with 8 bases left in between. CDR3 nucleotide sequence: TGTGCTAGTGGTTTAGCAGGCTCAGATACGCAGTATTTT. Its protein product is CASGLAGSDTQYF. Complete variable domain (other parts from reference TRBV12-5 and TRBJ2-3): DARVTQTPRHKVTEMGQEVTMRCQPILGHNTVFWYRQTMMQGLELLAYFRNRAPLDDSGMPKDRFSAEMPDATLATLKIQPSEPRDSAVYFCASGLAGSDTQYFGPGTRLTVL.

V gene TRBV4-2 combines with J gene TRBJ2-1, with TRBD1 matching 9 bases. This CDR3 comprises 15 residues. The germline V gene has CDR1 LGHNA and CDR2 YNFKEQ. V gave up 4 bases and J gave up 6 bases; unmatched junction bases: 7. This CDR3 is CASSRDRVSLNEQFF. CDR3 in DNA: TGTGCCAGCAGCCGGGACAGGGTATCCCTCAATGAGCAGTTCTTC.

This rearrangement joins TRBV19 to TRBJ1-1, with 9 bases that match TRBD1. Unmatched junction bases numbered 22, after V lost 0 bases and J lost 5 bases. The CDR3 covers 21 residues. Per germline, CDR1 LNHDA and CDR2 SQIVND (reference sequence). The CDR3 region is CASSIDHAEGYRGPSGTEAFF. The DNA for the CDR3 is TGTGCCAGTAGTATAGATCACGCCGAAGGGTACAGGGGGCCTTCGGGTACTGAAGCTTTCTTT.

The table lists this clone with a count of one. V usage is TRBV10-2 and J usage is TRBJ1-6, with 9 bases that match TRBD1. V gave up 4 bases and J gave up 7 bases; unmatched junction bases: 2. There are 14 residues in the CDR3. Germline V gene sequence: CDR1 WSHSY, CDR2 SAAADI. CDR3 loop: CASSGDRANSPLHF. CDR3 DNA sequence: TGCGCCAGCAGTGGGGACAGGGCCAATTCACCCCTCCACTTT.

The chain links TRBV5-1 to TRBJ1-2; 9 nucleotides line up with TRBD1. The CDR3 consists of 15 residues. Germline V gives CDR1 SGHRS, CDR2 YFSETQ. Trimming at V came to 0 bases and at J to 2 bases, leaving 2 bases not matched to a gene. The CDR3 loop reads CASSLDGTGNYGYTF. CDR3 coding DNA: TGCGCCAGCAGCTTGGATGGGACAGGGAACTATGGCTACACCTTC.

This clone was observed a handful of times. This chain joins TRBV24-1 and TRBJ1-5; 7 bases fit TRBD1. This CDR3 is built from 14 residues. The V and J ends lost 3 bases and 4 bases, in that order; junction bases with no gene match: 2. From germline, CDR1 is KGHDR and CDR2 SFDVKD. The DNA of the CDR3 is TGTGCCACCAGTGATGGGACAGCGAATCAGCCCCAGCATTTT. It yields the protein CATSDGTANQPQHF.

The rearrangement links TRBV5-6 to TRBJ1-4; D is unresolved. Germline CDR1 and CDR2: SGHDT and YYEEEE. The CDR3 is made up of 15 amino acids. Deletions cut 4 bases from V and 2 bases from J, with 12 bases between. CDR3 sequence: CASSRMRNTNEKLFF. The CDR3 DNA sequence: TGTGCCAGCAGCCGTATGAGAAATACTAATGAAAAACTGTTTTTT.

V and J are TRBV7-9 and TRBJ1-4, with TRBD1 matching 7 bases. Germline values: CDR1 SEHNR, CDR2 FQNEAQ (reference sequence). With V trimmed by 4 bases and J by 0 bases, 5 bases remained unmatched. This CDR3 comprises 16 residues. CDR3 protein: CASSYEGTATNEKLFF. CDR3 in DNA: TGTGCCAGCAGCTACGAAGGGACAGCAACTAATGAAAAACTGTTTTTT.

This clone was counted once. This chain links TRBV12-5 with TRBJ1-1; D ambiguous. Germline-derived CDR1 and CDR2 are LGHNT and FRNRAP. The CDR3 sequence is 10 residues long. With 7 bases removed from V and 11 bases from J, the gap between germline ends came to 11 bases. CDR3 amino acids: CASAHLVAFF. Here the CDR3 DNA reads TGTGCTAGTGCCCATCTAGTCGCTTTCTTT. Full variable domain (outside the CDR3, taken from reference TRBV12-5 and TRBJ1-1): DARVTQTPRHKVTEMGQEVTMRCQPILGHNTVFWYRQTMMQGLELLAYFRNRAPLDDSGMPKDRFSAEMPDATLATLKIQPSEPRDSAVYFCASAHLVAFFGQGTRLTVV.

In this sample, this clone turned up once. The chain has TRBV27 and TRBJ1-6; D perhaps matches TRBD1 (5 bases). V lost 6 bases, J lost 6 bases, and 18 bases lay in between. The germline V gene has CDR1 MNHEY and CDR2 SMNVEV (reference sequence). The CDR3 is 16 amino acids. The DNA for the CDR3 is TGTGCCAGCAGGTCCTTATCAGGGCGACTTAATTCACCCCTCCACTTT. Protein sequence: CASRSLSGRLNSPLHF.

The rearrangement joins TRBV19 to TRBJ1-5, with TRBD1 identical over 7 bases. With V trimmed by 6 bases and J by 0 bases, 8 bases remained unmatched. Germline assignment: CDR1 LNHDA and CDR2 SQIVND (reference sequence). This CDR3 has 16 amino acids. The CDR3 protein is CASRGQVMVSNQPQHF. The CDR3 DNA follows: TGTGCCAGTAGAGGACAGGTAATGGTTAGCAATCAGCCCCAGCATTTT.

This sequence joins TRBV7-6 and TRBJ2-1; possible D gene TRBD1, 5 bases. Per germline, CDR1 SGHVS and CDR2 FNYEAQ. V dropped 2 bases and J dropped 0 bases, with 11 bases sitting between them. This CDR3 is built from 16 residues. CDR3 sequence: CASSLRGARSYNEQFF. The CDR3 nucleotides are TGTGCCAGCAGCTTACGTGGGGCACGCTCCTACAATGAGCAGTTCTTC.

The chain couples TRBV19 to TRBJ1-1; possibly TRBD1 for D (5 bases). Germline V gene data show CDR1 as LNHDA and CDR2 as SQIVND (reference sequence). The CDR3 is 18 amino acids. Trimming took off 2 bases at V and 4 bases at J, with 23 bases between the two ends. For the CDR3, the DNA is TGTGCCAGTAGTATAAAGGGCTTAGGGGCCTCGGTTATCACTGAAGCTTTCTTT. It specifies CASSIKGLGASVITEAFF. Full variable domain (missing parts from reference TRBV19 and TRBJ1-1): DGGITQSPKYLFRKEGQNVTLSCEQNLNHDAMYWYRQDPGQGLRLIYYSQIVNDFQKGDIAEGYSVSREKKESFPLTVTSAQKNPTAFYLCASSIKGLGASVITEAFFGQGTRLTVV.